One and the same sample provided the 24 T cell receptor beta chains below, sequenced in a study of CD8+CD57+ T cells in acquired aplastic anemia. CD8+CD57+ cell expansion had been shown by flow cytometry in patients chosen for sequencing. Genomic DNA acted as the template from which TCR beta VDJ combination and CDR3 sequence profiling were carried out. TCRdb processed the reads anew with MiXCR; each CDR3 protein has one entry. The table records 310,000 or so distinct CDR3 sequences, 45% to 65% of them present only once. The sequenced sample was sorted CD4+, CD8+, or CD8+CD57+ T cells (not recorded which) from PBMCs. The origin of the receptors is a human donor with aplastic anemia.

In the case of this clonotype: Since the CDR3 does not end with the conserved phenylalanine or tryptophan, this likely comes from a read error. The chain links TRBV28 to TRBJ2-2; D gene ambiguous. Germline V gene data show CDR1 as MDHEN and CDR2 as SYDVKM. The CDR3 is 14 amino acids. Trimming removed 2 bases from V and 2 bases from J, with 6 bases in between. The CDR3 sequence is CASSLGGNTGELFS. CDR3 nucleotide sequence: TGTGCCAGCAGTTTAGGCGGCAACACCGGGGAGCTGTTTTCT.

The chain couples TRBV5-1 to TRBJ2-1; 7 bases agree with TRBD1. CDR3 size: 15 residues. The germline CDR1 and CDR2 sequences are SGHRS and YFSETQ. Trimming removed 0 bases from V and 2 bases from J; junction bases left unmatched: 2. The CDR3 nucleotides read TGCGCCAGCAGCTTGGTGGGACAGACCTACAATGAGCAGTTCTTC. Encoded protein: CASSLVGQTYNEQFF.

This clonotype was seen ten or more times. CDR3 sequence (DNA): TGTGCCAGCAGCTGGACTAGCGGGGGGCAAAATGAGCAGTTCTTC. Protein sequence: CASSWTSGGQNEQFF. The chain carries TRBV7-9 and TRBJ2-1; 14 nucleotides match TRBD2. CDR3 size: 15 residues. Unmatched junction bases numbered 3, after V lost 4 bases and J lost 7 bases. From germline, CDR1 is SEHNR and CDR2 FQNEAQ (reference sequence).

This sequence joins TRBV29-1 and TRBJ2-3; 7 nucleotides agree with TRBD1. Trimming cost V 1 base and J 4 bases; bases outside gene matches: 2. This CDR3 has 13 residues. Germline V gives CDR1 SQVTM, CDR2 ANQGSEA. DNA of the CDR3: TGCAGCGTTGAAGGCGACAGGGCAGATACGCAGTATTTT. Translated, it gives CSVEGDRADTQYF.

This clonotype was counted once. This chain uses TRBV12-3 or TRBV12-4 with TRBJ1-1; the D gene is possibly TRBD1 (6 bases). This CDR3 spans 13 amino acids. V dropped 11 bases and J dropped 1 base, with 14 bases sitting between them. The CDR3 loop reads CAVSAGENTEAFF. Written as DNA, the CDR3 is TGTGCCGTGAGTGCAGGGGAGAACACTGAAGCTTTCTTT.

This clonotype was found once. This chain joins TRBV7-9 and TRBJ2-5; D not certain. With 6 bases removed from V and 5 bases from J, the gap between germline ends came to 10 bases. The CDR3 covers 12 residues. Germline loops: CDR1 SEHNR, CDR2 FQNEAQ (reference sequence). The DNA for the CDR3 is TGTGCCAGCAGTCACGAGTACGAGACCCAGTACTTC. This gives the protein CASSHEYETQYF.

The chain combines TRBV10-3 with TRBJ2-5; D might be TRBD2 (6 bases). With 11 bases removed from V and 3 bases from J, the gap between germline ends came to 25 bases. The CDR3 contains 16 residues. The V gene's germline CDR1 is ENHRY and CDR2 SYGVKD. This chain's CDR3 is CAVRDREGTVKETQYF. The CDR3 DNA follows: TGTGCCGTACGAGATAGAGAGGGGACTGTGAAAGAGACCCAGTACTTC.

This chain connects TRBV5-4 to TRBJ2-7; 8 positions agree with TRBD2. This CDR3 has 15 amino acids. CDR1 SGHNT and CDR2 YYREEE come from the germline V gene (reference sequence). The J segment lost 7 bases and the V segment lost 6 bases, leaving 15 bases of the junction unmatched. The CDR3 region is CASTENPAGAGEQYF. CDR3 nucleotide sequence: TGTGCCAGCACCGAAAACCCAGCGGGAGCGGGAGAGCAGTACTTC.

The chain carries TRBV9 and TRBJ2-1; 7 positions match TRBD2. The V segment lost 0 bases and the J segment 3 bases; nucleotides outside the gene matches: 6. This CDR3 is built from 16 residues. Germline V lookup: CDR1 SGDLS, CDR2 YYNGEE. The CDR3 region is CASSVAAGPIYNEQFF. In DNA form, the CDR3 reads TGTGCCAGCAGCGTAGCAGCGGGGCCTATCTACAATGAGCAGTTCTTC.

The sample holds many counts of this clonotype. This chain joins TRBV27 and TRBJ1-2; the match to TRBD1 covers 7 bases. CDR1 MNHEY and CDR2 SMNVEV come from the germline V gene (reference sequence). Unmatched junction bases numbered 10, after V lost 8 bases and J lost 4 bases. This CDR3 spans 14 amino acids. In DNA form, the CDR3 reads TGTGCCAGCCACTCAACAGGGGCCGGCTATGGCTACACCTTC. It encodes CASHSTGAGYGYTF.

This clonotype was observed a few times. The chain has TRBV12-3 or TRBV12-4 and TRBJ2-2, with D tentatively TRBD1 or TRBD2 (5 bases each). This CDR3 has 13 residues. V gave up 6 bases and J gave up 4 bases, with 9 bases separating them. For the CDR3, the DNA is TGTGCCAGCAGCTGGGACGTCACCGGGGAGCTGTTTTTT. It translates to CASSWDVTGELFF.

The DNA for the CDR3 is TGCAGTGCTAGGGACCCAGCCACAACTATCAATGAGCAGTTCTTC. This sequence encodes CSARDPATTINEQFF. The chain links TRBV20-1 to TRBJ2-1; D remains ambiguous. There are 15 residues in the CDR3. Between the trimmed V and J ends, which lost 3 bases and 6 bases, there was a span of 18 bases. In germline, CDR1 is DFQATT, CDR2 SNEGSKA (reference sequence).

Many counts were recorded for this clonotype. V gene TRBV6-4 combines with J gene TRBJ2-3; no clear D gene. The CDR3 spans 13 residues. Trimming cost V 10 bases and J 4 bases, with 15 bases left between them. Per the germline V gene, CDR1 is MRHNA and CDR2 is SNTAGT. CDR3 sequence: CANDQPPPDTQYF. CDR3 bases: TGTGCCAACGACCAGCCACCCCCAGATACGCAGTATTTT.

This chain's CDR3 is CASSWTGANEKLFF. The DNA of the CDR3 is TGCGCCAGCAGCTGGACAGGGGCTAATGAAAAACTGTTTTTT. The V and J genes are TRBV5-1 and TRBJ1-4, with 9 bases aligning to TRBD1. The CDR3 covers 14 residues. Germline-derived CDR1 and CDR2 are SGHRS and YFSETQ. V trimming: 3 bases; J trimming: 3 bases; junction bases outside the gene matches: 0.

The rearrangement links TRBV20-1 to TRBJ1-3; D unresolved. V lost 6 bases to trimming and J lost 3 bases, with 12 bases between them. This CDR3 region has 13 residues. Germline V gene sequence: CDR1 DFQATT, CDR2 SNEGSKA (reference sequence). The CDR3 sequence is CSAPGPVGNTIYF. CDR3 in DNA: TGCAGTGCACCGGGTCCAGTTGGAAACACCATATATTTT.

This clonotype was observed a few times. The chain carries TRBV25-1 and TRBJ2-7, with a weak D call TRBD1 (5 bases). This CDR3 contains 13 residues. Germline assignment: CDR1 MGHDK and CDR2 SYGVNS. Trimming took 1 base from V and 3 from J, leaving 7 bases between them. CDR3 residues: CASSEWTNYEQYF. The CDR3 bases are TGTGCCAGCAGTGAATGGACAAACTACGAGCAGTACTTC.

The rearrangement joins TRBV2 to TRBJ1-4; TRBD1 agrees at 7 bases. Germline trimming cut 6 bases from V and 10 bases from J; bases unmatched to any gene: 11. This CDR3 has 14 amino acids. Germline values: CDR1 SNHLY, CDR2 FYNNEI. As DNA, the CDR3 is TGTGCCAGCAGGAACGACAGGGCAGGGGGAAAACTGTTTTTT. As protein: CASRNDRAGGKLFF.

This clonotype showed up many times. V usage is TRBV24-1 and J usage is TRBJ2-2; 8 bases fit TRBD1. The V and J ends lost 4 bases and 5 bases, in that order; junction bases with no gene match: 5. The CDR3 consists of 15 residues. Germline CDR1 reads KGHDR; CDR2 reads SFDVKD. The CDR3 spells CATSDPGQGTGELFF. The CDR3 region has the DNA TGTGCCACCAGTGACCCCGGACAGGGTACCGGGGAGCTGTTTTTT.

The chain has TRBV5-4 and TRBJ1-1; 7 bases fit TRBD1. CDR3 length equals 15 residues. Germline V gene sequence: CDR1 SGHNT, CDR2 YYREEE (reference sequence). The V gene end was trimmed by 6 bases and the J gene end by 0 bases; junction bases not matched to a gene: 8. The CDR3 region is CASNRDSTLNTEAFF. CDR3 sequence (DNA): TGTGCCAGCAACAGGGACAGCACTCTGAACACTGAAGCTTTCTTT.

Of note for this clonotype: The limits of the CDR3 on the DNA are not certain, so only TCRdb's listed CDR3 is given. The V call is TRBV10-3, the J call TRBJ2-2; the D call TRBD2 from the table was never checked on the DNA. 24 amino acids form the CDR3, both terminal residues included. Germline lookup yields CDR1 ENHRY and CDR2 SYGVKD. This CDR3 reads CATSTGLAGDEQYFGPDTSGELFF.

The J gene is TRBJ2-1, the V gene TRBV5-4; no firm D call. This CDR3 region has 11 residues. Trimming shortened V by 6 bases and J by 7 bases, and 8 bases separated the two germline ends. Germline V lookup: CDR1 SGHNT, CDR2 YYREEE (reference sequence). The CDR3 loop is CASKSWNEQFF. In nucleotides, the CDR3 is TGTGCCAGCAAATCGTGGAATGAGCAGTTCTTC.

The chain joins TRBV12-3 or TRBV12-4 to TRBJ2-3; D perhaps matches TRBD1 (6 bases). The CDR3 sequence is 13 residues long. Trimming shortened V by 6 bases and J by 7 bases, and 14 bases separated the two germline ends. CDR3 sequence reads: CASRRRTDNTQYF. CDR3 nucleotide sequence: TGTGCCAGCAGGCGCAGGACAGACAATACGCAGTATTTT.

This clonotype came up many times. The rearrangement links TRBV9 to TRBJ2-7, with TRBD2 as a possible D gene (5 bases). This CDR3 contains 13 residues. Trimming left V 4 bases short and J 6 bases short, with 14 bases between. Germline V gene data show CDR1 as SGDLS and CDR2 as YYNGEE. The CDR3 nucleotides read TGTGCCAGCAGCCCCGAGGGATGGCGCGAGCAGTACTTC. Its translation: CASSPEGWREQYF.

This clonotype was found a few times. The CDR3 DNA is TGTGCCAGCAGCCCTGGGTTAGATGGGGCACAAGAGACCCAGTACTTC. Translation: CASSPGLDGAQETQYF. This chain joins TRBV5-6 and TRBJ2-5; D is possibly TRBD1 (5 bases). The CDR3 is 16 amino acids. Germline assignment: CDR1 SGHDT and CDR2 YYEEEE. The germline V and J ends were trimmed by 4 bases and 2 bases, with 18 bases remaining between them.